This section outlines one TCR beta chain sequence together with its context. Its antigen is undetermined. The data originate from a study of shared clonotypes between healthy human individuals. Naivety among CD8 cells was defined by CD45RO negativity and positive CCR7 selection, thereby excluding terminally differentiated effector memory CD45RA+ cells. TCRdb keeps only in-frame clones here, not all; method: immunoSEQ multiplex PCR. Among roughly 2 million clones listed, approximately 94% were seen once. Study-level points and caveats: Estimated richness was generally greater in naive than memory subsets.

The germline CDR1 and CDR2 sequences are SGHDN and FVKESK. The V end was cut by 0 bases, the J end by 3 bases, with 5 bases between. The CDR3 loop spans 13 amino acids. The rearrangement uses TRBV14 and TRBJ1-2; D is uncertain. Sequenced material: naive CD8+ T cells sorted from blood. The receptor was derived from a man aged 18 to 30 in good health. CDR3 sequence (DNA): TGTGCCAGCAGCCAAGAAGGTGACTATGGCTACACCTTC. Translation: CASSQEGDYGYTF.